Shown below are 2 T cell receptor beta chains from a single sample sequenced in a study of cytomegalovirus exposure and HLA in healthy donors. Primers included in the PCR were 60 Vbeta and 13 Jbeta primers. Libraries were prepared by immunoSEQ multiplex PCR; TCRdb keeps only in-frame clonotypes and omits some of them. The table records about 120,000 clones, 75% to 80% of them present only once. Sequencing was performed on PBMCs. The receptor source for this set is a woman in her thirties or forties in good health and CMV-seropositive.

The gene calls are TRBV5-1 and TRBJ1-4; 10 bases line up with TRBD1. There are 14 residues in the CDR3. From germline, CDR1 is SGHRS and CDR2 YFSETQ. Trimming removed 3 bases from V and 7 bases from J; junction bases left unmatched: 3. The CDR3 reads CASSSGQGFEKLFF. Here the CDR3 DNA reads TGCGCCAGCAGCTCGGGACAGGGGTTTGAAAAACTGTTTTTT.

CDR3 sequence (DNA): TGTGCCAGCAGCCAGCAGGAGACCCAGTACTTC. Translated: CASSQQETQYF. The rearrangement links TRBV4-2 to TRBJ2-5; D remains ambiguous. The CDR3 loop spans 11 amino acids. Trimming pared 3 bases from V and 5 bases from J, leaving 4 bases between. The V gene's germline CDR1 is LGHNA and CDR2 YNFKEQ.